Sequencing of this T cell receptor beta chain was carried out in a study of blood T cells in healthy people across ages. A second PCR of roughly 7 to 11 cycles used a sample-barcoded 5' primer and a J-beta primer mix. Each CDR3 protein is one row after TCRdb ran MiXCR on the 5' RACE reads. This repertoire shows 1.5 million to 1.8 million distinct CDR3 sequences, about 42% found once; its top ten account for about 4%. The sequence was collected from a young woman in good health. Input material: blood.

The CDR3 spells CASNRFDRGIGPPKNSPLHF. The CDR3 nucleotides read TGTGCCAGCAACCGCTTCGACAGGGGGATTGGCCCCCCAAAGAATTCACCCCTCCACTTT. The rearrangement uses TRBV12-3 or TRBV12-4 and TRBJ1-6; TRBD1 aligns across 9 bases. The CDR3 sequence is 20 residues long. Unmatched junction bases numbered 23, after V lost 7 bases and J lost 7 bases.